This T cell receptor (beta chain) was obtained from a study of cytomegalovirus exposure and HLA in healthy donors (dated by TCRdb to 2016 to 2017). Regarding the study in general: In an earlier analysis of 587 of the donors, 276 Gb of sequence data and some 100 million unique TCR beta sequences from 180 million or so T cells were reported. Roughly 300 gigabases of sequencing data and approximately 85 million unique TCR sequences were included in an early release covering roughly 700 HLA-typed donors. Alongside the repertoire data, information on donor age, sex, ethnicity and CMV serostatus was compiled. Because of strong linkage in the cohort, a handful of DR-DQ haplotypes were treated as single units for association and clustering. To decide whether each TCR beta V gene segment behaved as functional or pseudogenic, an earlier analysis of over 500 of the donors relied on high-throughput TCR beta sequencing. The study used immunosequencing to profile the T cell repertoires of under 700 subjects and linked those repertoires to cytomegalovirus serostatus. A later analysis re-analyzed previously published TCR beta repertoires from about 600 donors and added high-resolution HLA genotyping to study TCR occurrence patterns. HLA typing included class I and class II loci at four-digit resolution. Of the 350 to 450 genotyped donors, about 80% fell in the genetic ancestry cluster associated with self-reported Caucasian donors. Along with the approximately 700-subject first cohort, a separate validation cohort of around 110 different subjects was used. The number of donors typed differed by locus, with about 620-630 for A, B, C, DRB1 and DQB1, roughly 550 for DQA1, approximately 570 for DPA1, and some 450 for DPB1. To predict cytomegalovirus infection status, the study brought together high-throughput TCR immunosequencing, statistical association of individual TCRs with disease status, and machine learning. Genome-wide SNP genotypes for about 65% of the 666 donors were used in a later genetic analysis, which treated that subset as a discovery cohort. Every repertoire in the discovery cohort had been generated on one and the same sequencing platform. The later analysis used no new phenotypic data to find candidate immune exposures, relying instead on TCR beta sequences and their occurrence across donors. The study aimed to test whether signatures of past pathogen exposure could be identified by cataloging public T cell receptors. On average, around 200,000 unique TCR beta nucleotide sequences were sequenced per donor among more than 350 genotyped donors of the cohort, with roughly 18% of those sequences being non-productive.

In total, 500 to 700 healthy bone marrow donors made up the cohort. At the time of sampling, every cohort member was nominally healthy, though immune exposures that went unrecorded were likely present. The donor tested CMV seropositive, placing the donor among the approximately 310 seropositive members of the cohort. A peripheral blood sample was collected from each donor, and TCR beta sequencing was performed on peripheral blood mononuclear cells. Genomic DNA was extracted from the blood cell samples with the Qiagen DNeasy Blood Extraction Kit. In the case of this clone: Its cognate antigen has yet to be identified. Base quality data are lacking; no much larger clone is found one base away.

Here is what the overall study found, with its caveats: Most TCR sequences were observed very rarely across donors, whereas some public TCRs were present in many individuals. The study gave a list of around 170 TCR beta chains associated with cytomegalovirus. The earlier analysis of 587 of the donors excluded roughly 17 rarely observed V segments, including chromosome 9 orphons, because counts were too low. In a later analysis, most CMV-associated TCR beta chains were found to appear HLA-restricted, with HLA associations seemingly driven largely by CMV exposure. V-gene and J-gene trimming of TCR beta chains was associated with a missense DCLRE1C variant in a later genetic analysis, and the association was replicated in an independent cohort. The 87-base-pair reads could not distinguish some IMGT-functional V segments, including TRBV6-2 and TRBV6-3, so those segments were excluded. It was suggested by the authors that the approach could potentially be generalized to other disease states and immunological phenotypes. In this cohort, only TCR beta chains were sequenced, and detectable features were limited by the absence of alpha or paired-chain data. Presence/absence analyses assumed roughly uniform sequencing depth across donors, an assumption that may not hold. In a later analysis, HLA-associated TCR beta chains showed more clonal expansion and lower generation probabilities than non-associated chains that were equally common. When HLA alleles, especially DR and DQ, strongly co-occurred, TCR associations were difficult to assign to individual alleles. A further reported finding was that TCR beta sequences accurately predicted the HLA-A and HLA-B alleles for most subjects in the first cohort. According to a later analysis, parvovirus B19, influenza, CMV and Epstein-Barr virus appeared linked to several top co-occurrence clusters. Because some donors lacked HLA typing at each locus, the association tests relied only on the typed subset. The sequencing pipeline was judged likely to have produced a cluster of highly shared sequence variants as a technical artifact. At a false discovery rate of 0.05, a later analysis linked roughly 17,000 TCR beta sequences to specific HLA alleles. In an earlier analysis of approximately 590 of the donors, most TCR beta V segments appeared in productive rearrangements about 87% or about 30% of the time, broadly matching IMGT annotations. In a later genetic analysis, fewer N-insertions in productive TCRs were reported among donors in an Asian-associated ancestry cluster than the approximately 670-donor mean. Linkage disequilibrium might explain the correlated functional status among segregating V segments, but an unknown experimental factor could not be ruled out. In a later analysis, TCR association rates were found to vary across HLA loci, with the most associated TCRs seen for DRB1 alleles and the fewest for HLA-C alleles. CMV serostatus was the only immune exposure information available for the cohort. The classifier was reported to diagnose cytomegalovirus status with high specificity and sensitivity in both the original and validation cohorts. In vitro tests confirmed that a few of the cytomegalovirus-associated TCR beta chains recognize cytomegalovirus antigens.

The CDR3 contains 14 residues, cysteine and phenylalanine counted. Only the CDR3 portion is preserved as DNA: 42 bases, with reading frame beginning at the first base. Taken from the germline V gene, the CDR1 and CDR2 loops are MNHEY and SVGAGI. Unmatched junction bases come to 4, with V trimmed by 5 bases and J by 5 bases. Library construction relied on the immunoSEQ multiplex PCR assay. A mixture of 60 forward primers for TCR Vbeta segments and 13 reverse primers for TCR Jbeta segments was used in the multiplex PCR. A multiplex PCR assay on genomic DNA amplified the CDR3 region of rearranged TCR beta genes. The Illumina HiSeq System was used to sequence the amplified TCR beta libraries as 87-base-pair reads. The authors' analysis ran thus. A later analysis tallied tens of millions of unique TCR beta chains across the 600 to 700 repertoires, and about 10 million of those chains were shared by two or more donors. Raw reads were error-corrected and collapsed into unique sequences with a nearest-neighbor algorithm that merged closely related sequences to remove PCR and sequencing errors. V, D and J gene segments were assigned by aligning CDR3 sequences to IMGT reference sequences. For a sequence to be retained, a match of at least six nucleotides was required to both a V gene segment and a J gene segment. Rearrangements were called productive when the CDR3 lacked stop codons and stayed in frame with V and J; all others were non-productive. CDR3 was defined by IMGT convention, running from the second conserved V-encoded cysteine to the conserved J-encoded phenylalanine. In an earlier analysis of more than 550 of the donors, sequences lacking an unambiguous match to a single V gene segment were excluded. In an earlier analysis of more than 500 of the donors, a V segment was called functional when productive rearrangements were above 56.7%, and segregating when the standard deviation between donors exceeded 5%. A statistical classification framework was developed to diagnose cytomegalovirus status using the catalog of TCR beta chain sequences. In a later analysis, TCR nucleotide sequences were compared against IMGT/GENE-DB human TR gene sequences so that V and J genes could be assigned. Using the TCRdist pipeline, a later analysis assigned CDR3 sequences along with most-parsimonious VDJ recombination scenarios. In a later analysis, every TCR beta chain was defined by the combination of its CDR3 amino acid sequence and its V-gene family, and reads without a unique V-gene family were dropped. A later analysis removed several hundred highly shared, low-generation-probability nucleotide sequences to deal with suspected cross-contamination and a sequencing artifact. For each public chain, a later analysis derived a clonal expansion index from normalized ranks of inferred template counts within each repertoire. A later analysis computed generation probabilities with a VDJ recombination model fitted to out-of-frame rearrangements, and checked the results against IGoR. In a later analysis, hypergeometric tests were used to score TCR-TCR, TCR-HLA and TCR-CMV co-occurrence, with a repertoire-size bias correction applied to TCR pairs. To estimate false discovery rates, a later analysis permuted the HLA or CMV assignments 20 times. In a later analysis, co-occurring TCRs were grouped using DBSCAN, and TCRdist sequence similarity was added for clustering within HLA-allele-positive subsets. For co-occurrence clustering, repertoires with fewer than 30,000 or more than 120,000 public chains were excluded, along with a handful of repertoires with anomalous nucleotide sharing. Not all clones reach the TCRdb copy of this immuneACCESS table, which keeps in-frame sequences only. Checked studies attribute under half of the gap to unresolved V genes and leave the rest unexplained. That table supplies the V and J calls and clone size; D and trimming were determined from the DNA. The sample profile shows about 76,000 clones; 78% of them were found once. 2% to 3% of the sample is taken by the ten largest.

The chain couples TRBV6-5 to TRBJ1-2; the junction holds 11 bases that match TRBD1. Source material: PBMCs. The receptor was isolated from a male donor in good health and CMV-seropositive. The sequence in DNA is TGTGCCAGCAGTCCCGGGACAGGGGGATATGGCTACACCTTC. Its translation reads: CASSPGTGGYGYTF.